This T cell receptor beta chain was documented in a study of cytomegalovirus exposure and HLA in healthy donors (dated by TCRdb to 2015 to 2018). In terms of the full investigation: According to an earlier analysis of 550 to 750 of the donors, about 170 million T cells yielded 90 million to 140 million unique TCR beta sequences and about 300 Gb of sequence data. To study patterns of TCR occurrence, a later analysis re-analyzed previously published TCR beta repertoires from 500 to 850 donors and added high-resolution HLA genotyping. In addition to the first cohort of 666 subjects, a separate validation cohort of 120 different subjects was used. The later analysis used no new phenotypic data to find candidate immune exposures, relying instead on TCR beta sequences and their occurrence across donors. The study used immunosequencing to profile the T cell repertoires of several hundred subjects and linked those repertoires to cytomegalovirus serostatus. Donor age, sex, ethnicity and CMV serostatus were compiled alongside the repertoire data. HLA typing included class I and class II loci at four-digit resolution. Among 398 genotyped donors of the cohort, an average of approximately 240,000 unique TCR beta nucleotide sequences were sequenced per donor, 15% to 20% of them non-productive. Because of strong linkage in the cohort, 4 to 6 DR-DQ haplotypes were treated as single units for association and clustering. All discovery cohort repertoires had been generated using a single sequencing platform. In an earlier analysis of 550 to 700 of the donors, high-throughput TCR beta sequencing was used to judge whether each TCR beta V gene segment behaved as functional or pseudogenic. The number of donors typed differed by locus, with 629-630 for A, B, C, DRB1 and DQB1, 522 for DQA1, 606 for DPA1, and 450 to 480 for DPB1. About 330 gigabases of sequencing data and around 85 million unique TCR sequences made up an early release that covered 500 to 650 HLA-typed donors. Among the roughly 410 genotyped donors, approximately 76% belonged to the genetic ancestry cluster associated with self-reported Caucasian donors. The study aimed to test whether signatures of past pathogen exposure could be identified by cataloging public T cell receptors. Genome-wide SNP genotypes for about 65% of the roughly 670 donors were used in a later genetic analysis, which treated that subset as a discovery cohort. To predict cytomegalovirus infection status, the study combined high-throughput TCR immunosequencing, statistical association of individual TCRs with disease status, and machine learning. Broad study findings and their caveats: The 87-base-pair reads could not distinguish some IMGT-functional V segments, including TRBV6-2 and TRBV6-3, so those segments were excluded. A group of highly shared sequence variants was considered likely to be a technical artifact of the sequencing pipeline. Because counts were too low, 15 to 20 rarely observed V segments, including chromosome 9 orphons, were excluded from the earlier analysis of 500 to 700 of the donors. A later genetic analysis reported fewer N-insertions in productive TCRs among donors in an Asian-associated ancestry cluster than the roughly 700-donor mean. In vitro tests confirmed that a few of the cytomegalovirus-associated TCR beta chains recognize cytomegalovirus antigens. In a later analysis, several top co-occurrence clusters were reported to appear linked to parvovirus B19, influenza, CMV and Epstein-Barr virus. Roughly uniform sequencing depth across donors was assumed in presence/absence analyses, although this assumption may not hold. The only immune exposure information available for the cohort was CMV serostatus. Strong co-occurrence of HLA alleles, especially DR and DQ, made assigning TCR associations to individual alleles difficult. The classifier was reported to diagnose cytomegalovirus status with high specificity and sensitivity in both the original and validation cohorts. Most TCR sequences were seen in very few donors, while some public TCRs were found in many individuals. Specific HLA alleles were associated with more than 15,000 TCR beta sequences at a false discovery rate of 0.05 in a later analysis. According to the authors, the approach could potentially be generalized to other disease states and immunological phenotypes. Because HLA typing was missing for some donors at each locus, association tests included only the typed subset. A later analysis found that HLA-associated TCR beta chains were more clonally expanded and had lower generation probabilities than equally common non-associated chains. A further reported finding was that TCR beta sequences accurately predicted the HLA-A and HLA-B alleles for most subjects in the first cohort. Most CMV-associated TCR beta chains appeared to be HLA-restricted in a later analysis, and the HLA associations seemed to be driven largely by CMV exposure. In a later genetic analysis, a missense DCLRE1C variant was associated with V-gene and J-gene trimming of TCR beta chains, and the association was replicated in an independent cohort. Broadly in line with IMGT annotations, most TCR beta V segments showed up in productive rearrangements about 87% or about 30% of the time in an earlier analysis of several hundred of the donors. Only TCR beta chains were sequenced in this cohort, and the absence of alpha or paired-chain data limited detectable features. In a later analysis, TCR association rates were found to vary across HLA loci, with the most associated TCRs seen for DRB1 alleles and the fewest for HLA-C alleles. Correlated functional status among segregating V segments might reflect linkage disequilibrium, but an unknown experimental factor could not be ruled out. In the study, approximately 150 TCR beta chains were listed as associated with cytomegalovirus.

Library preparation used the immunoSEQ multiplex PCR assay. A mixture of 60 forward primers for TCR Vbeta segments and 13 reverse primers for TCR Jbeta segments was used in the multiplex PCR. The CDR3 region of rearranged TCR beta genes was amplified from genomic DNA with a multiplex PCR assay. Amplified TCR beta libraries were sequenced as 87-base-pair reads on the Illumina HiSeq System. Turning to the authors' computational methods: In a later analysis, 70 million to 95 million unique TCR beta chains were counted across the roughly 670 repertoires, and around 10 million of these chains were shared by at least two donors. A nearest-neighbor algorithm error-corrected the raw reads and collapsed the reads into unique sequences, merging closely related sequences to remove PCR and sequencing errors. CDR3 sequences were aligned to IMGT reference sequences to assign V, D and J gene segments. For a sequence to be retained, a match of at least six nucleotides was required to both a V gene segment and a J gene segment. Rearrangements were classified as productive when the CDR3 lacked stop codons and remained in frame with V and J, and all other rearrangements were classified as non-productive. Following IMGT convention, CDR3 was defined as the stretch from the second conserved V-encoded cysteine to the conserved J-encoded phenylalanine. In an earlier analysis of around 640 of the donors, sequences lacking an unambiguous match to a single V gene segment were excluded. In an earlier analysis of approximately 610 of the donors, V segments were called functional above 56.7% productive rearrangements and were called segregating when the between-donor standard deviation exceeded 5%. To diagnose cytomegalovirus status from the catalog of TCR beta chain sequences, a statistical classification framework was built. In a later analysis, V and J genes were assigned by comparing TCR nucleotide sequences against IMGT/GENE-DB human TR gene sequences. Using the TCRdist pipeline, a later analysis assigned CDR3 sequences along with most-parsimonious VDJ recombination scenarios. A later analysis defined each TCR beta chain by its CDR3 amino acid sequence plus V-gene family, and excluded reads lacking a unique V-gene family. A later analysis removed several hundred highly shared, low-generation-probability nucleotide sequences to deal with suspected cross-contamination and a sequencing artifact. In a later analysis, a clonal expansion index for each public chain was calculated from normalized within-repertoire ranks of inferred template counts. Generation probabilities in a later analysis came from a VDJ recombination model fitted to out-of-frame rearrangements, and those results were checked against IGoR. A later analysis scored TCR-TCR, TCR-HLA and TCR-CMV co-occurrence with hypergeometric tests, applying a repertoire-size bias correction to TCR pairs. In a later analysis, false discovery rates were estimated by permuting HLA or CMV assignments 20 times. In a later analysis, co-occurring TCRs were grouped using DBSCAN, and TCRdist sequence similarity was added for clustering within HLA-allele-positive subsets. Repertoires with fewer than 30,000 or more than 120,000 public chains were left out of co-occurrence clustering, as were four to six repertoires with anomalous nucleotide sharing. TCRdb holds this immuneACCESS table with in-frame rearrangements only. Some clones are missing; in checked studies, unresolved V genes explain under half, and the rest has no known cause. V and J calls and clone size are given by that table; D and trimming were obtained from the DNA. Here the sample has approximately 130,000 clones; around 75% occur a single time. 3.1% of the sample is held by the ten biggest clonotypes.

A note on this clone: What antigen it recognizes has not been identified. Base qualities are missing; no much larger clone stands one base away.

In total, fewer than 750 healthy bone marrow donors made up the cohort. Cohort members were all nominally healthy when sampled, although unrecorded immune exposures were likely present. The donor was CMV seronegative and belonged to the group of over 300 seronegative cohort members. A peripheral blood sample was provided by each donor, and peripheral blood mononuclear cells were used for TCR beta sequencing. The Qiagen DNeasy Blood Extraction Kit was used to extract genomic DNA from the blood cell samples. At the junction V is shortened by 3 bases and J by 5 bases, with 20 bases in between. CDR1 and CDR2, per the germline V gene, are MDHEN and SYDVKM. Counted from cysteine to phenylalanine, this CDR3 has 16 amino acids. CDR3 DNA only is kept here, 48 bases in frame from base 1.

This sequence uses TRBV28 and TRBJ2-7; TRBD1 might be the D gene, on 8 matching bases. The sequenced sample consisted of PBMCs. This receptor was identified in a man between 25 and 39 years old in good health and CMV-seronegative. The CDR3 reads CASSLGYRGGRDEQYF. The DNA is TGTGCCAGCAGTTTGGGGTACAGGGGGGGAAGAGACGAGCAGTACTTC.